This T cell receptor (beta chain) was recorded in a study of blood T cell repertoires in COVID-19 (TCRdb year 2020). Context from the whole study: Collaborator samples came from the United States, Italy and Spain and covered acute and convalescent phases of COVID-19. The prospective study material was composed of cDNA or gDNA derived from T cells, B-cell-depleted T cells, or PBMCs. The dataset comprised deeply sampled blood TCRbeta repertoires from subjects exposed to, actively infected with, or recovered from COVID-19. The repertoires were made available in a free public database intended to serve as a resource for research on the immune response to SARS-CoV-2. Samples came from the ongoing ImmuneRACE study (first 160 participants) plus 1,254 subjects from 6 global collaborators. Sample metadata almost always included a de-identified subject ID, COVID-19 status, age in years and sex. Where available, HLA class I and class II types were obtained from metadata supplied by the sample provider rather than from assay-based typing.

General study outcomes and caveats: Clinical and demographic metadata were provided uncurated, with the amount varying by source and participant.

Collaborating institutions collected whole blood in K2EDTA tubes following their own protocols. Collaborator samples were shipped for TCRbeta analysis as frozen whole blood, isolated PBMCs, or DNA extracted from either sample type. As regards this clone: What antigen it recognizes has not been identified. No base quality values were provided; no much bigger clone lies one nucleotide off.

The V end loses 1 base and the J end loses 1 base, and a stretch of 4 bases separates them. The germline V gene encodes CDR1 LGHNT and CDR2 FRNRAP. The CDR3 sequence holds 14 residues, the cysteine and phenylalanine included. CDR3 DNA is the only sequence kept; it has 42 bases, read in frame from the first base. TCRbeta CDR3 regions were amplified from genomic DNA by means of the immunoSEQ Assay, a bias-controlled multiplex PCR. The authors' pipeline ran thus. The number of nucleated cells in each sample was estimated from the amplification of reference gene primers within the assay. To quantify the absolute abundance of each unique TCRbeta CDR3 rearrangement, sequence reads were collapsed and filtered. For each sample, productive Simpson clonality was calculated by taking the square root of Simpson's diversity index across productive rearrangements. Entries here come from immuneACCESS through TCRdb and include only in-frame sequences with V and J called. Some clones fail to appear in such tables; in the studies checked, an unresolved V gene covers under half of the shortfall, and the cause of the remainder is unknown. V and J calls plus clone size are reproduced from that table; the DNA served to infer D and trimming. The sample table holds under 350,000 clones, of which around 89% were seen once. About 5% of the sample comes from the top ten.

This clonotype originated in a man aged 40-50 years with acute or convalescent COVID-19. The sample consisted of peripheral blood. Recombination connected TRBV12-5 to TRBJ2-2; no confident D gene assignment can be made. The CDR3 protein is CASGLGGNTGELFF. The base sequence is TGTGCTAGTGGTTTGGGCGGGAACACCGGGGAGCTGTTTTTT.